These 27 T cell receptor beta chains were all obtained from the same sample, sequenced in a study of blood T cells in healthy people across ages. For the second PCR, which ran for about 6 to 12 cycles, a sample-barcoded 5' primer and a J-beta primer mix were used. TCRdb reprocessed the 5' RACE reads with MiXCR, giving one entry per CDR3 protein. The sample yields 550,000 to 800,000 distinct CDR3 sequences, 21% seen once. The sample comprised blood. These receptors originate from a man aged 65 to 85 in good health.

The sample holds a few counts of this clonotype. This rearrangement joins TRBV9 to TRBJ2-2, with D unclear. Trimming took off 0 bases at V and 6 bases at J, with 6 bases between the two ends. Germline-derived CDR1 and CDR2 are SGDLS and YYNGEE. The length of the CDR3 is 13 residues. CDR3 amino acids: CASSVGSPGELFF. The DNA of the CDR3 is TGTGCCAGCAGCGTAGGGAGTCCCGGGGAGCTGTTTTTT.

The chain couples TRBV19 to TRBJ2-1; 12 nucleotides align to TRBD2. CDR1 and CDR2 from the germline V gene are LNHDA and SQIVND (reference sequence). The length of the CDR3 is 15 residues. Losses at the gene ends were 5 bases for V and 6 bases for J; bases not matched to a gene: 5. The DNA for the CDR3 is TGTGCCAGTAGTTCCGGGACTAGCGGGTTCAATGAGCAGTTCTTC. Its protein is CASSSGTSGFNEQFF.

V is TRBV7-8 and J is TRBJ2-5, with D uncertain. The DNA end favors TRBJ2-1, so the J call may be wrong. This CDR3 has 14 amino acids. Germline loops: CDR1 SGHVS, CDR2 FQNEAQ. CDR3 in DNA: TGTGCCAGCAGCTCAGCTGACCCCTGGGGTGAGCAGTTCTTC. Its protein is CASSSADPWGEQFF.

This clonotype was seen more than once but under ten times. The CDR3 region has the DNA TGTGCCAGCAGCAAAACGAATCCCGGGGTTGGAAACACCATATATTTT. This translates into CASSKTNPGVGNTIYF. This chain uses TRBV21-1 with TRBJ1-3; TRBD1, as called in the table, went unchecked against the DNA. TRBV21-1 is described as a pseudogene. This CDR3 comprises 16 residues.

This clonotype was picked up one time. This CDR3 is missing its conserved last phenylalanine or tryptophan, likely due to a read error. The rearrangement joins TRBV7-9 to TRBJ1-2, with a weak D call TRBD1 (5 bases). The CDR3 loop spans 15 amino acids. V lost 4 bases to trimming and J lost 4 bases, with 16 bases between them. The germline V gene encodes CDR1 SEHNR and CDR2 FQNEAQ (reference sequence). CDR3 bases: TGTGCCAGCAGCTCCAATCGGGGCGGGAGCTATGGCTACACCTCC. Translation: CASSSNRGGSYGYTS.

A few counts support this clonotype. The V and J genes are TRBV28 and TRBJ1-5; unclear D gene. There are 15 residues in the CDR3. V shed 7 bases and J shed 2 bases, with 15 bases lying between them. The germline V gene has CDR1 MDHEN and CDR2 SYDVKM. This CDR3 is CASMPPGVGNQPQHF. CDR3 coding DNA: TGTGCCAGCATGCCCCCCGGGGTGGGCAATCAGCCCCAGCATTTT.

The chain is built from TRBV7-9 and TRBJ2-1; D remains unclear. V lost 5 bases, J lost 5 bases, and 10 bases lay in between. Germline-derived CDR1 and CDR2 are SEHNR and FQNEAQ (reference sequence). The CDR3 is made up of 13 amino acids. The CDR3 nucleotides read TGTGCCAGCAGCCGACCCCATGACAATGAGCAGTTCTTC. Protein product: CASSRPHDNEQFF.

This chain uses TRBV6-2 or TRBV6-3 with TRBJ1-2; 7 nucleotides align to TRBD1. There are 13 residues in the CDR3. Germline V gene sequence: CDR1 MNHEY, CDR2 SVGEGT. The J segment lost 4 bases and the V segment lost 7 bases, leaving 6 bases of the junction unmatched. The DNA of the CDR3 is TGTGCCAGCACGCCTACAGGGGCCTATGGCTACACCTTC. This codes for CASTPTGAYGYTF.

This clonotype was detected ten times or more. The junction differs from germline at one of its ends, possibly a read error. The CDR3 sequence: CSAESGSGNTIYF. The CDR3 DNA reads as TGCAGCGCTGAATCAGGCTCTGGAAACACCATATATTTT. The J gene is TRBJ1-3, the V gene TRBV29-1; no firm D call. From germline, CDR1 is SQVTM and CDR2 ANQGSEA. The CDR3 runs 13 residues.

The chain links TRBV7-9 to TRBJ2-5, with TRBD1 as a possible D gene (6 bases). V lost 7 bases and J lost 0, with 9 bases in between. The CDR3 is 13 amino acids. Germline values: CDR1 SEHNR, CDR2 FQNEAQ (reference sequence). CDR3 coding DNA: TGTGCCAGCACAGGACAGAACCAAGAGACCCAGTACTTC. Protein: CASTGQNQETQYF.

The sample holds a few counts of this clonotype. The rearrangement links TRBV28 to TRBJ2-7, with 7 positions matching TRBD1. CDR1 MDHEN and CDR2 SYDVKM come from the germline V gene. CDR3 length: 15 amino acids. J was trimmed by 1 base and V by 4 bases; bases with no gene match: 7. The CDR3 DNA follows: TGTGCCAGCAGTTCCCAGGGGACAGAGTCCTACGAGCAGTACTTC. The encoded protein is CASSSQGTESYEQYF.

This chain uses TRBV29-1 with TRBJ2-7, with D perhaps TRBD2 (6 bases). CDR3 length: 13 residues. Germline V gene sequence: CDR1 SQVTM, CDR2 ANQGSEA. V was pared by 6 bases and J by 2 bases, with 14 bases between. DNA of the CDR3: TGCAGCGTCCGCCTTACGGGAGCCTACGAGCAGTACTTC. Protein sequence: CSVRLTGAYEQYF.

V usage is TRBV5-1 and J usage is TRBJ1-1; D is ambiguous. The CDR3 loop spans 13 amino acids. Between the trimmed V and J ends, which lost 4 bases and 3 bases, there was a span of 10 bases. The germline gives CDR1 SGHRS, CDR2 YFSETQ. CDR3 region: CASSVVGHTEAFF. In DNA form, the CDR3 reads TGCGCCAGCAGCGTTGTGGGTCACACTGAAGCTTTCTTT.

The V gene is TRBV14, the J gene TRBJ2-5; the D gene could be TRBD1 or TRBD2 (5 bases each). The J call may be incorrect, as the DNA end agrees better with TRBJ2-1. This CDR3 is 16 amino acids long. Germline V gene sequence: CDR1 SGHDN, CDR2 FVKESK. CDR3 bases: TGTGCCAGCAGCCAACCCCGGGGCCCCTCCTGGAATGAGCAGTTCTTC. Translating gives CASSQPRGPSWNEQFF.

This clonotype has a handful of counts. The chain links TRBV25-1 to TRBJ2-5; D remains unclear. Near its end, the DNA agrees better with TRBJ2-7, so the J call may be wrong. Germline loops: CDR1 MGHDK, CDR2 SYGVNS. The CDR3 runs to 13 residues. CDR3 amino acids: CASSEQVTGEQYF. CDR3 DNA sequence: TGTGCCAGCAGTGAACAGGTGACGGGCGAGCAGTACTTC.

This clonotype turned up a few times. The chain recombines TRBV18 with TRBJ1-2; D perhaps matches TRBD1 (5 bases). The V end was cut by 0 bases, the J end by 4 bases, with 9 bases between. The CDR3 sequence is 14 residues long. Germline V gives CDR1 KGHSH, CDR2 LQKENI. This chain's CDR3 is CASSPPVGGYGYTF. CDR3 nucleotides: TGTGCCAGCTCACCACCGGTCGGGGGCTATGGCTACACCTTC.

The table lists this clonotype with many counts. The chain employs TRBV4-3 and TRBJ2-5; tentatively, D is TRBD2 (5 bases). Trimming shortened V by 1 base and J by 5 bases, and 8 bases separated the two germline ends. Germline lookup yields CDR1 LGHNA and CDR2 YSLEER. There are 13 residues in the CDR3. The DNA for the CDR3 is TGCGCCAGCAGCCAAGCCCGGAGGGAGACCCAGTACTTC. It encodes CASSQARRETQYF.

This clonotype has ten or more counts. CDR3 in DNA: TGCGCCAGCAGCTTGGCGACTAGCGGGATCGATACGCAGTATTTT. Its protein product is CASSLATSGIDTQYF. This chain joins TRBV5-1 and TRBJ2-3; 11 bases line up with TRBD2. V gave up 0 bases and J gave up 6 bases; unmatched junction bases: 3. The germline CDR1 and CDR2 sequences are SGHRS and YFSETQ. The CDR3 sequence is 15 residues long.

This clonotype has just a few counts. The CDR3 sequence: CASSQRGYQETQYF. The CDR3 nucleotides read TGTGCCAGCAGTCAACGGGGGTACCAAGAGACCCAGTACTTC. The chain links TRBV11-2 to TRBJ2-5, with D perhaps TRBD2 (6 bases). The V gene's germline CDR1 is SGHAT and CDR2 FQNNGV. V lost 6 bases to trimming and J lost 0 bases, with 11 bases between them. There are 14 residues in the CDR3.

This clonotype was recorded a few times. The CDR3 here is CASSPDRALSYEQYF. CDR3 coding DNA: TGTGCCAGCAGCCCCGACAGGGCCCTCTCCTACGAGCAGTACTTC. J is TRBJ2-7 and V is TRBV7-9; 7 bases fit TRBD1. Germline V gives CDR1 SEHNR, CDR2 FQNEAQ (reference sequence). With V trimmed by 5 bases and J by 0 bases, 7 bases remained unmatched. The CDR3 contains 15 residues.

This clonotype was seen only a few times. The chain is built from TRBV5-1 and TRBJ2-1; D call uncertain. The CDR3 loop spans 12 amino acids. CDR1 is SGHRS, CDR2 YFSETQ, per germline. V lost 0 bases, J lost 8 bases, and 6 bases lay in between. The CDR3 spells CASSLGYDEQFF. For the CDR3, the DNA is TGCGCCAGCAGCTTGGGGTATGATGAGCAGTTCTTC.

This clonotype turned up a few times. The chain links TRBV2 to TRBJ2-1, with D perhaps TRBD1 or TRBD2 (5 bases each). The CDR3 consists of 15 residues. The germline V gene has CDR1 SNHLY and CDR2 FYNNEI. Trimming left V 6 bases short and J 5 bases short, with 17 bases between. In nucleotides, the CDR3 is TGTGCCAGCAGCATTTCCGGGGCTAGAAACAATGAGCAGTTCTTC. Its translation: CASSISGARNNEQFF.

The chain has TRBV29-1 and TRBJ1-2, with D unclear. Germline V gives CDR1 SQVTM, CDR2 ANQGSEA. V was trimmed by 4 bases and J by 4 bases, leaving 7 bases between them. The CDR3 consists of 11 residues. Written as DNA, the CDR3 is TGCAGCGTTGCAAAGCCCTATGGCTACACCTTC. This codes for CSVAKPYGYTF.

The chain employs TRBV4-3 and TRBJ1-1, with a tentative D call TRBD1 (5 bases). Trimming took off 0 bases at V and 2 bases at J, with 7 bases between the two ends. Germline V CDR1 and CDR2: LGHNA, YSLEER. This CDR3 is 14 amino acids long. The CDR3 nucleotides read TGCGCCAGCAGCCAAGAACAGGTCAACACTGAAGCTTTCTTT. This codes for CASSQEQVNTEAFF.

A single count supports this clonotype. The V call is TRBV7-9, the J call TRBJ2-6; 9 nucleotides align to TRBD1. CDR3 length equals 16 residues. CDR1 is SEHNR, CDR2 FQNEAQ, per germline (reference sequence). The ends lost 3 bases at V and 2 bases at J; junction bases unmatched: 2. Here the CDR3 reads CASSLRQGAGANVLTF. The CDR3 region has the DNA TGTGCCAGCAGCTTGCGACAGGGGGCTGGGGCCAACGTCCTGACTTTC. The whole variable domain, remainder taken from reference TRBV7-9 and TRBJ2-6, is DTGVSQNPRHKITKRGQNVTFRCDPISEHNRLYWYRQTLGQGPEFLTYFQNEAQLEKSRLLSDRFSAERPKGSFSTLEIQRTEQGDSAMYLCASSLRQGAGANVLTFGAGSRLTVL.

The V and J genes are TRBV7-3 and TRBJ2-5; TRBD2 matches at 11 bases. The J call may not be correct, given that the DNA end is closer to TRBJ2-1. The CDR3 totals 16 residues. Germline-derived CDR1 and CDR2 are SGHTA and FQGTGA. DNA of the CDR3: TGTGCCAGCAGCTTATATTTAGCGGGAGGGTACAATGAGCAGTTCTTC. This codes for CASSLYLAGGYNEQFF.

This clonotype has just a few counts. The chain couples TRBV9 to TRBJ2-3; D gene uncertain. The CDR3 consists of 14 residues. In germline, CDR1 is SGDLS, CDR2 YYNGEE. V was trimmed by 4 bases and J by 4 bases, leaving 13 bases between them. The chain's CDR3 is CASSLRSQADTQYF. The CDR3 coding sequence is TGTGCCAGCAGCCTGCGCAGCCAGGCAGATACGCAGTATTTT. Full variable domain (outside the CDR3, taken from reference TRBV9 and TRBJ2-3): DSGVTQTPKHLITATGQRVTLRCSPRSGDLSVYWYQQSLDQGLQFLIQYYNGEERAKGNILERFSAQQFPDLHSELNLSSLELGDSALYFCASSLRSQADTQYFGPGTRLTVL.